The present T cell receptor beta chain was sequenced within a study of cytomegalovirus exposure and HLA in healthy donors. The protocol was immunoSEQ multiplex PCR, while the TCRdb copy is restricted to in-frame clones and leaves out a portion. The table has some 170,000 clones, 86% seen once. V was shortened by 2 bases and J by 5 bases, with 10 bases between the two germline ends. CDR1 and CDR2 from the germline V gene are SGHRS and YFSETQ. CDR3 length equals 13 residues. The chain links TRBV5-1 to TRBJ2-5; D call uncertain. The receptor was derived from a woman younger than 30 in good health and CMV-seronegative. Sequencing input: PBMCs. For the CDR3, the DNA is TGCGCCAGCAGCTTTGAAGAGAGGGAGACCCAGTACTTC. Protein product: CASSFEERETQYF.